A selection of T cell receptor beta chains follows, all from one sample in a study of T cell responses to AZD1222 COVID-19 vaccine. Repertoires were generated with immunoSEQ multiplex PCR, while TCRdb's copy carries only in-frame clones and drops some. This sample carries about 110,000 clones, roughly 93% of them seen once, and the ten largest clones take approximately 2.9%. This sample comprised peripheral blood, obtained 28 days after the second AZD1222 dose. The receptors here all came from an adult who received the AZD1222 COVID-19 vaccine. Both conserved end residues are part of each CDR3. A D gene is named only where the DNA matches it firmly. Size is stated for part of the rows, as once, few or many counts, or as a class when the clone is expanded.

j_gene,abundance,v_gene,d_gene,CDR3nt,CDR3aa
TRBJ1-2,-,TRBV6-4,TRBD1,TGTGCCAGCAGTGACTCGTCGGGACAGGGTCCATCTGGCTACACCTTC,CASSDSSGQGPSGYTF
TRBJ2-7,few,TRBV6-5,TRBD2,TGTGCCAGCAGTTACTTCAGCGGGGACCCCTACGAGCAGTACTTC,CASSYFSGDPYEQYF
TRBJ2-7,-,TRBV12-3/TRBV12-4,-,TGTGCCAGCAGTCCGGGGATCTACGAGCAGTACTTC,CASSPGIYEQYF
TRBJ2-3,-,TRBV5-1,TRBD2,TGCGCCAGCAGCTTGGGACTAGCGGGAGGGATAGATACGCAGTATTTT,CASSLGLAGGIDTQYF
TRBJ1-2,-,TRBV12-3/TRBV12-4,-,TGTGCCAGCAGTTTTCGGGAAAAGCGGGGCTACACCTTC,CASSFREKRGYTF
TRBJ1-1,-,TRBV5-3,TRBD1,TGTGCCAGAAGCTTAGGTACAGGGGTAATCGCTTTCTTT,CARSLGTGVIAFF
TRBJ2-1,-,TRBV4-1,-,TGCGCCAGCAGCCAAGTGATAGTAGGCAATGAGCAGTTCTTC,CASSQVIVGNEQFF
TRBJ1-6,-,TRBV30,-,TGTGCCTGGAGTCGGCAGGGCGGCTCACCCCTCCACTTT,CAWSRQGGSPLHF
TRBJ1-2,-,TRBV4-1,-,TGCGCCAGCAGCCAAGCTTTGGGGGGGAGGGGAATTAGTGGCTACACCTTC,CASSQALGGRGISGYTF
TRBJ1-1,-,TRBV18,-,TGTGCCAGCTCACCAATTGGGGACACTGAAGCTTTCTTT,CASSPIGDTEAFF
TRBJ2-7,once,TRBV6-5,TRBD1,TGTGCCAGCATGCCAACAGGGGGCTTTGACGAGCAGTACTTC,CASMPTGGFDEQYF
TRBJ1-1,-,TRBV4-1,-,TGCGCCAGCAGCCAAGACAGGCGGGGAACCGAAGCTTTCTTT,CASSQDRRGTEAFF
TRBJ1-5,-,TRBV5-8,TRBD1,TGTGCCAGCAGCCCCGGGACAGAGCACAATCAGCCCCAGCATTTT,CASSPGTEHNQPQHF
TRBJ2-1,-,TRBV5-1,TRBD2,TGCGCCAGCAGCTTGGAAGGTCTAGCGGGAGGCTGGTATGAGCAGTTCTTC,CASSLEGLAGGWYEQFF
TRBJ2-1,-,TRBV28,TRBD2,TGTGCCAGCAGTCCGATGGCCGGGACTAGCGGGTACAATGAGCAGTTCTTC,CASSPMAGTSGYNEQFF
TRBJ1-1,-,TRBV28,TRBD1,TGTGCCAGCAGTCAGATGGGGACAGGGGCAGCTTTCTTT,CASSQMGTGAAFF
TRBJ2-3,-,TRBV14,-,TGTGCCAGCAGCCAAGATATGGGGGTAGATACGCAGTATTTT,CASSQDMGVDTQYF
TRBJ1-5,-,TRBV2,-,TGTGCCAGCAGCTACGGAGCATTCGAGCATTTT,CASSYGAFEHF
TRBJ1-1,-,TRBV12-3/TRBV12-4,-,TGTGCCAGCAGTTTAGGGAACACTGAAGCTTTCTTT,CASSLGNTEAFF
TRBJ1-5,-,TRBV2,-,TGTGCCAGCAGTGGCAGACTTTTACAAAGAAGGGATTACAATCAGCCCCAGCATTTT,CASSGRLLQRRDYNQPQHF
TRBJ2-1,-,TRBV14,-,TGTGCCAACAGCCGCCGACAGTACAATGAGCAGTTCTTC,CANSRRQYNEQFF
TRBJ1-5,-,TRBV19,-,TGTGCCAGTAGTATCTCGGGCCGAGATCAGCCCCAGCATTTT,CASSISGRDQPQHF
TRBJ1-2,-,TRBV5-1,-,TGCGCCAGCAGCTTTTTCCGGGACCGGAACTATGGCTACACCTTC,CASSFFRDRNYGYTF
TRBJ1-5,-,TRBV18,-,TGTGCCAGCTCACCGGGACAAAATCAGCCCCAGCATTTT,CASSPGQNQPQHF
TRBJ2-2,-,TRBV11-2,-,TGTGCCAGCAGCATACAAGGGGGCACCGGGGAGCTGTTTTTT,CASSIQGGTGELFF
TRBJ2-5,-,TRBV12-3/TRBV12-4,-,TGTGCCAGCAGTCGTGACAGACAAGAGACCCAGTACTTC,CASSRDRQETQYF
TRBJ1-1,-,TRBV18,-,TGTGCCAGCTCACTACGGAGAGCCTCAGGCAAGGACACTGAAGCTTTCTTT,CASSLRRASGKDTEAFF
TRBJ2-3,once,TRBV18,TRBD2,TGTGCCAGCTCACCGTGGACTAGCGGGATGGCGGTAGATACGCAGTATTTT,CASSPWTSGMAVDTQYF
TRBJ1-2,once,TRBV29-1,TRBD1,TGCAGCGTTGAATCAGGGGGCCCGGGCTACACCTTC,CSVESGGPGYTF
TRBJ1-1,-,TRBV5-5,-,TGTGCCAGCAGCCAGCATAACCTGAACACTGAAGCTTTCTTT,CASSQHNLNTEAFF
TRBJ2-2,-,TRBV20-1,-,TGCGGGGGAGCTTGGTCCGGGGAGCTGTTTTTT,CGGAWSGELFF
TRBJ1-2,-,TRBV12-5,-,TGTGCTAGTGGTTTGGTACGGCGAGACAATGGCTACACCTTC,CASGLVRRDNGYTF
TRBJ2-5,-,TRBV18,-,TGTGCCAGCTCACCCTATCGCCAAGAGACCCAGTACTTC,CASSPYRQETQYF
TRBJ2-1,-,TRBV30,-,TGTGCCTGGAGTCGGGGGACTTACAATGAGCAGTTCTTC,CAWSRGTYNEQFF
TRBJ2-7,-,TRBV29-1,-,TGCAGCGTTGAATGGGGACACGAGCAGTACTTC,CSVEWGHEQYF
TRBJ2-3,-,TRBV24-1,-,TGTGCCACCAGTCCCGGGAGAAATGTAGATACGCAGTATTTT,CATSPGRNVDTQYF
TRBJ2-1,-,TRBV11-2,TRBD2,TGTGCCAGCAGCTTAGACCTCATAGCGGGGGGCCCCTACAATGAGCAGTTCTTC,CASSLDLIAGGPYNEQFF
TRBJ1-6,-,TRBV6-5,-,TGTGCCAGCAGTTCCACACTTAATTCACCCCTCCACTTT,CASSSTLNSPLHF
TRBJ2-7,-,TRBV5-4,-,TGTGCCAGCAGATCCGCACCAGGGATGCACGAGCAGTACTTC,CASRSAPGMHEQYF
TRBJ1-2,-,TRBV20-1,-,TGCAGTGCTAGTCCCCCCAGGGGACGCGGCTACACCTTC,CSASPPRGRGYTF
TRBJ2-3,-,TRBV4-2,-,TGTGCCAGCAGCCAACCGGAGGGGGGGCCCCCAGATACGCAGTATTTT,CASSQPEGGPPDTQYF
TRBJ1-2,once,TRBV5-8,-,TGTGCCAGCAGCTTGGGTCTCTATGGCTACACCTTC,CASSLGLYGYTF
TRBJ1-4,-,TRBV28,-,TGTGCCAGTATAGGGGTTCCTAATGAAAAACTGTTTTTT,CASIGVPNEKLFF
TRBJ2-7,once,TRBV24-1,-,TGTGCCACCAGTGATTCGGACGGCTACGAGCAGTACTTC,CATSDSDGYEQYF
TRBJ1-2,once,TRBV10-1,TRBD1,TGCGCCAGCAGTGAGAATTCCGGGACAGGGGACTATGGCTACACCTTC,CASSENSGTGDYGYTF
TRBJ1-3,-,TRBV10-1,TRBD1,TGCGCCAGCAGTGAGGACAGGGGGCCTGGAAACACCATATATTTT,CASSEDRGPGNTIYF
TRBJ1-2,-,TRBV10-2,TRBD1,TGCGCCAGCAGTGAGGAAATGGGACAGGTCTATGGCTACACCTTC,CASSEEMGQVYGYTF
TRBJ1-2,-,TRBV19,-,TGTGCCAGTAGACCCACCGACAATCTCAACTATGGCTACACCTTC,CASRPTDNLNYGYTF
TRBJ1-1,-,TRBV7-6,TRBD1,TGTGCCAGCAGCTTAGGACAGGGGGCGCCCACTGAAGCTTTCTTT,CASSLGQGAPTEAFF
TRBJ1-2,-,TRBV19,-,TGTGCCAGTAGTATTTCCACGGAGGGTGGCTACACCTTC,CASSISTEGGYTF
TRBJ1-2,-,TRBV18,TRBD1,TGTGCCAGCTCACCCGGGGACAGGGGGAACTATGGCTACACCTTC,CASSPGDRGNYGYTF
TRBJ2-3,-,TRBV3-1/TRBV3-2,-,TGTGCCAGCAGCCAGGTGACTAGCACAGATACGCAGTATTTT,CASSQVTSTDTQYF
TRBJ1-2,-,TRBV6-5,TRBD1,TGTGCGACACGGACAGGGGACCTTAACTATGGCTACACCTTC,CATRTGDLNYGYTF